Listed below are T cell receptor beta chains from one sample, sequenced in a study of graft-versus-host responses after intestinal transplantation. The assay was immunoSEQ multiplex PCR, and TCRdb's table has in-frame clones only and misses some. This table has fewer than 10,000 clones, approximately 64% appearing once. Here the sequenced sample was ileum tissue, taken 450 to 480 days after transplant. All receptors come from a human patient who received an intestinal transplant, so some T cells may come from the graft donor. Each CDR3 is given with its conserved first and last residue. The D gene is left open where the match is weak. Rows give clone size only sometimes, using once, few, many, or a class for an expanded clone.

v_gene: TRBV21-1; d_gene: .; j_gene: TRBJ2-1; abundance: .; CDR3nt: TGTGCCAGCAGCAATCGGCAGGGGGGGCCCAGCTCCTACAATGAGCAGTTCTTC; CDR3aa: CASSNRQGGPSSYNEQFF
v_gene: TRBV19; d_gene: TRBD1; j_gene: TRBJ1-1; abundance: .; CDR3nt: TGTGCCAGTAGTACCGGGACAGGGGATTCCGTGAACACTGAAGCTTTCTTT; CDR3aa: CASSTGTGDSVNTEAFF
v_gene: TRBV4-2; d_gene: TRBD1; j_gene: TRBJ1-1; abundance: few; CDR3nt: TGTGCCAGCAGTTATCCGGGACAGGTTGAAGCTTTCTTT; CDR3aa: CASSYPGQVEAFF
v_gene: TRBV28; d_gene: .; j_gene: TRBJ2-2; abundance: .; CDR3nt: TGTGCCAGCAGTTTTATGGTAACAGGGAACGGGGAGCTGTTTTTT; CDR3aa: CASSFMVTGNGELFF
v_gene: TRBV28; d_gene: TRBD1; j_gene: TRBJ2-5; abundance: once; CDR3nt: TGTGCCAGCAATTCCCGGACAGGGCTAGAGACCCAGTACTTC; CDR3aa: CASNSRTGLETQYF
v_gene: TRBV29-1; d_gene: TRBD1; j_gene: TRBJ1-2; abundance: .; CDR3nt: TGCAGCGATCCGGGACAGCGCATCTTCTTC; CDR3aa: CSDPGQRIFF
v_gene: TRBV9; d_gene: TRBD2; j_gene: TRBJ2-1; abundance: few; CDR3nt: TGTGCCAGCAGCGTTTCCGGACTAGCGGGCTCCTACAATGAGCAGTTCTTC; CDR3aa: CASSVSGLAGSYNEQFF
v_gene: TRBV30; d_gene: .; j_gene: TRBJ2-2; abundance: .; CDR3nt: TGTGCCTGGACTTCGAACCGGGTCTTCACCGGGGAGCTGTTTTTT; CDR3aa: CAWTSNRVFTGELFF
v_gene: TRBV15; d_gene: .; j_gene: TRBJ2-1; abundance: .; CDR3nt: TGTGCCACCCAGCCCCCGGGGGACCACAATGAGCAGTTCTTC; CDR3aa: CATQPPGDHNEQFF
v_gene: TRBV28; d_gene: TRBD1; j_gene: TRBJ2-5; abundance: .; CDR3nt: TGTGCCAGCAAGTTACAGGGGGGCCAAGAGACCCAGTACTTC; CDR3aa: CASKLQGGQETQYF
v_gene: TRBV28; d_gene: TRBD1; j_gene: TRBJ1-5; abundance: few; CDR3nt: TGTGCCAGCAGTTTTCGGGACAGGGGTAGCAATCAGCCCCAGCATTTT; CDR3aa: CASSFRDRGSNQPQHF
v_gene: TRBV5-1; d_gene: .; j_gene: TRBJ1-4; abundance: .; CDR3nt: TGCGCCAGCAGCTTGGGGCCCGGACAGACTAATGAAAAACTGTTTTTT; CDR3aa: CASSLGPGQTNEKLFF
v_gene: TRBV25-1; d_gene: .; j_gene: TRBJ1-6; abundance: .; CDR3nt: TGTGCCAGCAGTGAGGGAGGGGCAGGTTATAATTCACCCCTCCACTTT; CDR3aa: CASSEGGAGYNSPLHF
v_gene: TRBV19; d_gene: .; j_gene: TRBJ2-6; abundance: .; CDR3nt: TGTGCCAGTAGACACCGCGGGTCTGGGGCCAACGTCCTGACTTTC; CDR3aa: CASRHRGSGANVLTF
v_gene: TRBV7-3; d_gene: .; j_gene: TRBJ2-7; abundance: .; CDR3nt: TGTGCCAGCAGGCCTTATTATCGGGGGGAGCAGTACTTC; CDR3aa: CASRPYYRGEQYF
v_gene: TRBV2; d_gene: TRBD1; j_gene: TRBJ2-5; abundance: .; CDR3nt: TGTGCCAGCAGGCTGGGACAGGTTTACTTC; CDR3aa: CASRLGQVYF
v_gene: TRBV19; d_gene: .; j_gene: TRBJ2-2; abundance: .; CDR3nt: TGTGCCAGTAGTACCCCCTTGAACACCGGGGAGCTGTTTTTT; CDR3aa: CASSTPLNTGELFF
v_gene: TRBV19; d_gene: .; j_gene: TRBJ1-3; abundance: .; CDR3nt: TGTGCCAGTATATTCCGTAACACCATATATTTT; CDR3aa: CASIFRNTIYF
v_gene: TRBV7-9; d_gene: .; j_gene: TRBJ2-3; abundance: .; CDR3nt: TGTGCCAGCAGCCAAAACGCAGATACGCAGTATTTT; CDR3aa: CASSQNADTQYF
v_gene: TRBV6-5; d_gene: .; j_gene: TRBJ1-1; abundance: .; CDR3nt: TGTGCCACCTGTCTTTTAGGGGGCACTGAAGCTTTCTTT; CDR3aa: CATCLLGGTEAFF
v_gene: TRBV11-3; d_gene: .; j_gene: TRBJ2-1; abundance: .; CDR3nt: TGTGCCAGCAGCCGCTCGGCGTCAGTCGGCTACAATGAGCAGTTCTTC; CDR3aa: CASSRSASVGYNEQFF
v_gene: TRBV28; d_gene: .; j_gene: TRBJ1-1; abundance: medium-sized; CDR3nt: TGTGCCAGCAGTTTATCAGGGGCGAACACTGAAGCTTTCTTT; CDR3aa: CASSLSGANTEAFF
v_gene: TRBV10-3; d_gene: TRBD2; j_gene: TRBJ2-3; abundance: once; CDR3nt: TGTGCCACCCGCGGGGGGGCCTTAGATACGCAGTATTTT; CDR3aa: CATRGGALDTQYF
v_gene: TRBV6-5; d_gene: .; j_gene: TRBJ2-3; abundance: .; CDR3nt: TGTGCCAGCAGTTACTCGAGGGGGGCAGATACGCAGTATTTT; CDR3aa: CASSYSRGADTQYF
v_gene: TRBV6-1; d_gene: .; j_gene: TRBJ1-2; abundance: few; CDR3nt: TGTGCCAGCAGAGAACAGGGAGGGGCTTATGGCTACACCTTC; CDR3aa: CASREQGGAYGYTF
v_gene: TRBV9; d_gene: TRBD2; j_gene: TRBJ2-1; abundance: .; CDR3nt: TGTGCCAGCAGCGTAGGTGGCGGGGGGGCAAATTCTGAGCAGTTCTTC; CDR3aa: CASSVGGGGANSEQFF
v_gene: TRBV6-5; d_gene: .; j_gene: TRBJ1-1; abundance: .; CDR3nt: TGTGCCAGCAGTTCTTTTCCAGGGTGGACTGAAGCTTTCTTT; CDR3aa: CASSSFPGWTEAFF
v_gene: TRBV5-4; d_gene: TRBD2; j_gene: TRBJ2-2; abundance: .; CDR3nt: TGTGCCAGCAGCTTAGCGGGAAACACCGGGGAGCTGTTTTTT; CDR3aa: CASSLAGNTGELFF
v_gene: TRBV6-1; d_gene: TRBD1; j_gene: TRBJ2-4; abundance: .; CDR3nt: TGTGCCAGCAGTGAAGCGGGGACAGGTCCTTTTCAGTACTTC; CDR3aa: CASSEAGTGPFQYF
v_gene: TRBV5-5; d_gene: .; j_gene: TRBJ2-2; abundance: medium-sized; CDR3nt: TGTGCCAGCCTCTGGGGCGACACCGGGGAGCTGTTTTTT; CDR3aa: CASLWGDTGELFF
v_gene: TRBV10-1; d_gene: .; j_gene: TRBJ1-6; abundance: few; CDR3nt: TGCGCCAGCAGTGAGTCGACAAGGTGGAGTTCACCCCTCCACTTT; CDR3aa: CASSESTRWSSPLHF
v_gene: TRBV11-2; d_gene: TRBD2; j_gene: TRBJ2-5; abundance: .; CDR3nt: TGTGCCAGCAGCTTAGGACTAGCGGGAGCGGGGGACCAAGAGACCCAGTACTTC; CDR3aa: CASSLGLAGAGDQETQYF
v_gene: TRBV7-6; d_gene: .; j_gene: TRBJ2-5; abundance: .; CDR3nt: TGTGCCAGCAAGGCAAACCCTCAAGAGACCCAGTACTTC; CDR3aa: CASKANPQETQYF
v_gene: TRBV28; d_gene: .; j_gene: TRBJ1-1; abundance: .; CDR3nt: TGTGCCAGCAGTGAAGGGCTAACTGAAGCTTTCTTT; CDR3aa: CASSEGLTEAFF
v_gene: TRBV10-3; d_gene: TRBD1; j_gene: TRBJ2-3; abundance: .; CDR3nt: TGTGCCAGCAGTTGGGGACAGGGAACAGATACGCAGTATTTT; CDR3aa: CASSWGQGTDTQYF
v_gene: TRBV7-2; d_gene: TRBD1; j_gene: TRBJ1-1; abundance: .; CDR3nt: TGTGCCAGCAGCAATCCGGGACAGGGGGAGCCCATGAACACTGAAGCTTTCTTT; CDR3aa: CASSNPGQGEPMNTEAFF
v_gene: TRBV5-1; d_gene: .; j_gene: TRBJ1-6; abundance: .; CDR3nt: TGCGCCAGCAGCCCGGACGGGGGATCCTATAATTCACCCCTCCACTTT; CDR3aa: CASSPDGGSYNSPLHF
v_gene: TRBV18; d_gene: .; j_gene: TRBJ1-1; abundance: .; CDR3nt: TGTGCCAGCTCACCCCAGGAGAAGAACACTGAAGCTTTCTTT; CDR3aa: CASSPQEKNTEAFF
v_gene: TRBV25-1; d_gene: .; j_gene: TRBJ2-1; abundance: .; CDR3nt: TGTGCCAGCAGTGAATCCCCAGGTATATTCCGTACCGATGAGCAGTTCTTC; CDR3aa: CASSESPGIFRTDEQFF
v_gene: TRBV9; d_gene: .; j_gene: TRBJ2-2; abundance: .; CDR3nt: TGTGCCAGCAGCGTAGAAAACACCGGGGAGCTGTTTTTT; CDR3aa: CASSVENTGELFF
v_gene: TRBV15; d_gene: TRBD1; j_gene: TRBJ1-1; abundance: .; CDR3nt: TGTGCCACCAGCAGCCAGGGGGTTTGGGAGGGAATGAACACTGAAGCTTTCTTT; CDR3aa: CATSSQGVWEGMNTEAFF
v_gene: TRBV7-3; d_gene: TRBD1; j_gene: TRBJ1-6; abundance: .; CDR3nt: TGTGCCAGCAGCTCGGGACAGGGGGCCTATAATTCACCCCTCCACTTT; CDR3aa: CASSSGQGAYNSPLHF
v_gene: TRBV29-1; d_gene: TRBD2; j_gene: TRBJ2-3; abundance: .; CDR3nt: TGCAGCGTCAGTGGGACTAGCGGGGGGGCTAGCACAGATACGCAGTATTTT; CDR3aa: CSVSGTSGGASTDTQYF
v_gene: TRBV18; d_gene: .; j_gene: TRBJ1-2; abundance: medium-sized; CDR3nt: TGTGCCAGCTCAGAGCGGAGAGGAAGGGGCGCCTATGGCTACACCTTC; CDR3aa: CASSERRGRGAYGYTF
v_gene: TRBV6-1; d_gene: .; j_gene: TRBJ2-7; abundance: .; CDR3nt: TGTGCCAGCAGCGGCGGGGCTTACTACGAGCAGTACTTC; CDR3aa: CASSGGAYYEQYF
v_gene: TRBV6-1; d_gene: .; j_gene: TRBJ2-7; abundance: .; CDR3nt: TGTGCCAGCAGTGAACCCACAGGGTTATGGGAGCAGTACTTC; CDR3aa: CASSEPTGLWEQYF
v_gene: TRBV4-2; d_gene: TRBD2; j_gene: TRBJ2-1; abundance: few; CDR3nt: TGTGCCAGCAGCACTAGCGGGATCTCCTACAATGAGCAGTTCTTC; CDR3aa: CASSTSGISYNEQFF
v_gene: TRBV7-8; d_gene: TRBD1; j_gene: TRBJ1-6; abundance: few; CDR3nt: TGTGCCAGTCACAGGGGGAACTCTAATTCACCCCTCCACTTT; CDR3aa: CASHRGNSNSPLHF
v_gene: TRBV9; d_gene: .; j_gene: TRBJ1-1; abundance: .; CDR3nt: TGTGCCAGCAGCGTAGACGATTGGGAGGGGAACACTGAAGCTTTCTTT; CDR3aa: CASSVDDWEGNTEAFF
v_gene: TRBV5-6; d_gene: .; j_gene: TRBJ1-2; abundance: .; CDR3nt: TGTGCCAGCAGCTTGGCGGGCGGTAACTATGGCTACACCTTC; CDR3aa: CASSLAGGNYGYTF
v_gene: TRBV5-1; d_gene: .; j_gene: TRBJ2-1; abundance: .; CDR3nt: TGCGCCAGCAGCTTGGAACTAGTCCGCGGCAATGAGCAGTTCTTC; CDR3aa: CASSLELVRGNEQFF
v_gene: TRBV7-9; d_gene: .; j_gene: TRBJ2-1; abundance: .; CDR3nt: TGTGCCAGCAGCTGGGACGATGAGCAGTTCTTC; CDR3aa: CASSWDDEQFF
v_gene: TRBV9; d_gene: TRBD2; j_gene: TRBJ2-3; abundance: .; CDR3nt: TGTGCCAGCAGCGTAGAGGGCGGGGGGGTCACAGATACGCAGTATTTT; CDR3aa: CASSVEGGGVTDTQYF
v_gene: TRBV19; d_gene: TRBD1; j_gene: TRBJ2-5; abundance: .; CDR3nt: TGTGCCAGTAGTAAACTCCCCGGGACAGCCGGAGAGACCCAGTACTTC; CDR3aa: CASSKLPGTAGETQYF
v_gene: TRBV21-1; d_gene: .; j_gene: TRBJ1-6; abundance: .; CDR3nt: TGTGCCAGCAGCAAAGTACGGGGCCATAATTCACCCCTCCACTTT; CDR3aa: CASSKVRGHNSPLHF
v_gene: TRBV28; d_gene: .; j_gene: TRBJ1-2; abundance: once; CDR3nt: TGTGCCAGCAGTCCGGGAGAGTCGGGGGACGGCTACACCTTC; CDR3aa: CASSPGESGDGYTF
v_gene: TRBV7-6; d_gene: .; j_gene: TRBJ1-3; abundance: .; CDR3nt: TGTGCCAGCAGCTTAGACCCCAGCTCTGGAAACACCATATATTTT; CDR3aa: CASSLDPSSGNTIYF